The rows below give T cell receptor beta chains drawn from one sample of a study of CXCR3-negative and CXCR3-positive naive CD8 T cells. TCRdb processed the 5' RACE reads again and assigns one entry to each CDR3 protein, with no DNA. The sample totals 7,000 to 8,000 distinct CDR3 sequences. Sequencing input: naive CXCR3- CD8+ T cells from blood. The origin of the receptors is a human donor in good health. Some clones in this sample may be carry-over from other donors' samples. CDR3s include the opening cysteine and the closing phenylalanine or tryptophan. Part of the rows lack a size; the others show once, few, many or a class for expanded clones.

v_call	clone_size	j_call	cdr3_aa
TRBV13	NA	TRBJ2-4	CASSLGSQNIQYF
TRBV2	medium-sized	TRBJ1-6	CASSATGASPLHF
TRBV29-1	NA	TRBJ1-3	CSALGSGNTIYF
TRBV3-1	NA	TRBJ2-2	CASSLQTSGNTGELFF
TRBV6-1	medium-sized	TRBJ1-5	CASSEDRGVGQPQHF
TRBV7-8	medium-sized	TRBJ1-5	CASSRDGQGSNQPQHF
TRBV11-1	medium-sized	TRBJ1-1	CASLGGERVEAFF
TRBV7-9	NA	TRBJ2-1	CASSLEGPNNEQFF
TRBV7-9	NA	TRBJ1-1	CASSLSSGTAKMGTEAFF
TRBV2	medium-sized	TRBJ2-3	CASSEVHLAESTDTQYF
TRBV11-2	NA	TRBJ2-3	CASSFPALGAGGSTDTQYF
TRBV7-9	NA	TRBJ2-1	CASSLAGTDGGEQFF
TRBV15	NA	TRBJ2-4	CATSRVGSEQYF
TRBV6-2/TRBV6-3	NA	TRBJ2-7	CASSYSGLAGVLSNYEQYF
TRBV29-1	NA	TRBJ2-7	CSVEDSAEYEQYF
TRBV7-2	NA	TRBJ2-2	CASSLGHIGELFF
TRBV7-9	medium-sized	TRBJ2-5	CASSRTWEETQYF
TRBV12-3/TRBV12-4	NA	TRBJ1-1	CASGAPGSEAFF
TRBV5-1	NA	TRBJ2-3	CASSHGQGTDTQYF
TRBV28	NA	TRBJ2-2	CASSWTAGATGELFF
TRBV29-1	NA	TRBJ1-2	CSGALGQGAFNYGYTF
TRBV29-1	medium-sized	TRBJ2-7	CSVHDRDRAHEQYF
TRBV7-7	NA	TRBJ2-7	CASSLGAAGEQYF
TRBV12-3/TRBV12-4	medium-sized	TRBJ1-1	CASSFGTPNTEAFF
TRBV29-1	NA	TRBJ1-1	CSVEGNTEAFF
TRBV5-5	medium-sized	TRBJ2-1	CASTVGPSSYNEQFF
TRBV29-1	NA	TRBJ1-1	CSVDDRLTTEAFF
TRBV10-3	medium-sized	TRBJ2-1	CAISEYGQGAGNEQFF
TRBV6-6	NA	TRBJ1-1	CASSYFGGQPNTEAFF
TRBV6-6	NA	TRBJ2-7	CASKVSGASGLSYEQYF
TRBV6-6	NA	TRBJ2-7	CASSSAVVGPSSYEQYF
TRBV29-1	NA	TRBJ2-1	CSVAGLQEDEQFF
TRBV6-6	NA	TRBJ2-7	CASSFRDSSYEQYF
TRBV29-1	NA	TRBJ1-1	CSVDPGPTEAFF
TRBV5-1	medium-sized	TRBJ2-1	CASTPGTGNYNEQFF
TRBV3-1	NA	TRBJ1-1	CASSPQGSYLGAFF
TRBV9	NA	TRBJ2-7	CASSVGASGTYEQYF
TRBV4-1	medium-sized	TRBJ2-1	CASSQGSSGYNEQFF
TRBV29-1	medium-sized	TRBJ2-7	CSVTGTGYSNDHYYEQYF
TRBV3-1	medium-sized	TRBJ2-3	CASSQVKDPGLAGRPDTQYF
TRBV29-1	NA	TRBJ1-2	CSVEPGQGYGYTF
TRBV29-1	NA	TRBJ2-6	CSVVQGVSGANALTF